Each of the 25 T cell receptor beta chains below was sequenced from the same sample in a study of technical replicates of blood from a handful of donors. Libraries were prepared by immunoSEQ multiplex PCR; TCRdb keeps only in-frame clonotypes and omits some of them. This table has fewer than 75,000 clones, 93% appearing once. The sample was T cells isolated from PBMCs. These receptors all come from a human donor in good health.

The chain joins TRBV18 to TRBJ2-3; TRBD1 agrees at 9 bases. V lost 2 bases, J lost 9 bases, and 15 bases stayed unmatched. Germline V gene data show CDR1 as KGHSH and CDR2 as LQKENI. There are 17 residues in the CDR3. CDR3 protein: CASSPTTWTGESGTQYF. The CDR3, as DNA: TGTGCCAGCTCACCAACGACTTGGACAGGGGAATCGGGGACGCAGTATTTT.

The CDR3 sequence is CASSQQVGYGYTF. CDR3 DNA: TGCGCCAGCAGTCAACAGGTTGGATATGGCTACACCTTC. The chain joins TRBV4-1 to TRBJ1-2; D might be TRBD1 (5 bases). CDR3 length equals 13 residues. V lost 6 bases and J 5 bases, leaving 13 bases between the germline ends. Germline-derived CDR1 and CDR2 are MGHRA and YSYEKL.

The V and J genes are TRBV19 and TRBJ1-2, with 7 positions matching TRBD1. The CDR3 has 17 amino acids. V was clipped by 5 bases and J by 4 bases; unmatched bases: 16. The V gene's germline CDR1 is LNHDA and CDR2 SQIVND (reference sequence). The chain's CDR3 is CASSPGQFILSAYGYTF. The DNA for the CDR3 is TGTGCCAGTAGTCCGGGACAGTTTATCCTTTCCGCCTATGGCTACACCTTC.

J is TRBJ2-7 and V is TRBV7-9; 9 bases fit TRBD1. The CDR3 spans 16 residues. V was clipped by 5 bases and J by 2 bases; unmatched bases: 10. CDR1 SEHNR and CDR2 FQNEAQ come from the germline V gene (reference sequence). CDR3 bases: TGTGCCAGCAGCCCTCTCCCGGGACAGGGCCCCTACGAGCAGTACTTC. Translating it yields CASSPLPGQGPYEQYF.

The chain carries TRBV19 and TRBJ2-7; unclear D gene. V was pared by 3 bases and J by 0 bases, with 12 bases between. CDR1 and CDR2 (germline): LNHDA, SQIVND (reference sequence). The CDR3 extends over 15 amino acids. The DNA for the CDR3 is TGTGCCAGTAGTATTAGTACGATAAGCTCCTACGAGCAGTACTTC. Translating it yields CASSISTISSYEQYF.

The chain couples TRBV15 to TRBJ1-1, with D tentatively TRBD1 (5 bases). The germline gives CDR1 LNHNV, CDR2 YYDKDF (reference sequence). The CDR3 spans 16 residues. Deletions cut 0 bases from V and 4 bases from J, with 15 bases between. CDR3 sequence (DNA): TGTGCCACCAGCAGAGATCGGAAGGGGATGACCACTGAAGCTTTCTTT. Its protein is CATSRDRKGMTTEAFF.

V usage is TRBV14 and J usage is TRBJ1-1; D call uncertain. The germline V gene has CDR1 SGHDN and CDR2 FVKESK. CDR3 length: 17 residues. V lost 6 bases and J lost 0, with 20 bases in between. The CDR3 sequence: CASRHTTLRGLNTEAFF. The CDR3 bases are TGTGCCAGCAGGCATACAACACTCCGGGGTTTGAACACTGAAGCTTTCTTT.

The chain has TRBV19 and TRBJ1-2, with TRBD1 matching over 9 bases. The CDR3 runs 15 residues. V dropped 2 bases and J dropped 4; count of bases not matched to a gene: 5. The germline V gene encodes CDR1 LNHDA and CDR2 SQIVND (reference sequence). CDR3 sequence reads: CASSIIRDRVYGYTF. CDR3 nucleotides: TGTGCCAGTAGTATAATACGGGACAGGGTCTATGGCTACACCTTC. Full variable domain (outside the CDR3, taken from reference TRBV19 and TRBJ1-2): DGGITQSPKYLFRKEGQNVTLSCEQNLNHDAMYWYRQDPGQGLRLIYYSQIVNDFQKGDIAEGYSVSREKKESFPLTVTSAQKNPTAFYLCASSIIRDRVYGYTFGSGTRLTVV.

This rearrangement joins TRBV11-2 to TRBJ1-3, with 8 bases matching TRBD1. The CDR3 runs 17 residues. CDR1 and CDR2 (germline): SGHAT, FQNNGV. V gave up 3 bases and J gave up 3 bases; unmatched junction bases: 10. The CDR3 nucleotides are TGTGCCAGCAGCTTCCCCCGATATGACAGGGGTGGAAACACCATATATTTT. This translates into CASSFPRYDRGGNTIYF.

The V call is TRBV7-8, the J call TRBJ1-2, with D maybe TRBD1 (6 bases). CDR1 and CDR2 (germline): SGHVS, FQNEAQ. Deletions cut 1 base from V and 4 bases from J, with 7 bases between. This CDR3 is built from 13 residues. This CDR3 reads CASSLDRVYGYTF. In nucleotides, the CDR3 is TGTGCCAGCAGCTTAGACAGGGTCTATGGCTACACCTTC.

The chain joins TRBV11-3 to TRBJ1-1; the match to TRBD1 covers 11 bases. This CDR3 is 13 amino acids long. Germline-derived CDR1 and CDR2 are SGHNT and YENEEA. V shed 5 bases, J shed 10 bases, and the junction held 6 bases outside the gene matches. The CDR3 spells CASSNRDRGLAFF. The CDR3 DNA sequence: TGTGCCAGCAGCAACCGGGACAGGGGGTTAGCTTTCTTT.

This clone was counted once. This sequence joins TRBV28 and TRBJ1-2, with D tentatively TRBD1 (6 bases). With 2 bases removed from V and 2 bases from J, the gap between germline ends came to 9 bases. The V gene's germline CDR1 is MDHEN and CDR2 SYDVKM. The CDR3 runs 14 residues. The CDR3 loop is CASSLPTGNYGYTF. CDR3 sequence (DNA): TGTGCCAGCAGTTTACCCACAGGGAACTATGGCTACACCTTC.

On this clone: The junction does not match germline at one end; this may be a read error. The rearrangement joins TRBV10-1 to TRBJ1-1; a weak D match, TRBD1 (6 bases). CDR3 size: 13 residues. Germline-derived CDR1 and CDR2 are WNHNN and SYGVQD (reference sequence). CDR3 residues: CASTRDKNAEAFF. Here the CDR3 DNA reads TGCGCCAGCACCCGGGACAAGAACGCTGAAGCTTTCTTT.

The chain links TRBV18 to TRBJ1-5; unclear D gene. Trimming cost V 3 bases and J 5 bases, with 11 bases left between them. This CDR3 comprises 14 residues. The germline CDR1 and CDR2 sequences are KGHSH and LQKENI. CDR3 sequence reads: CASSPLARDQPQHF. CDR3 sequence (DNA): TGTGCCAGCTCACCCTTGGCTCGGGATCAGCCCCAGCATTTT.

The chain is built from TRBV5-1 and TRBJ1-1; a possible D gene is TRBD1 (5 bases). CDR1 is SGHRS and CDR2 is YFSETQ in the germline V gene. V was shortened by 0 bases and J by 1 base, with 16 bases between the two germline ends. The CDR3 runs to 17 residues. The CDR3, as DNA: TGCGCCAGCAGCTTGGTACCCAGGGTACGTTCGAACACTGAAGCTTTCTTT. Translation: CASSLVPRVRSNTEAFF.

The J gene is TRBJ1-1, the V gene TRBV10-2; 9 nucleotides align to TRBD1. V was clipped by 7 bases and J by 1 base; unmatched bases: 7. This CDR3 is built from 15 residues. CDR1 WSHSY and CDR2 SAAADI come from the germline V gene. The CDR3 region has the DNA TGCGCCAGCACCGGGACAGGGAGACGGAACACTGAAGCTTTCTTT. Encoded protein: CASTGTGRRNTEAFF.

The chain joins TRBV21-1 to TRBJ2-5; the table's D gene call, TRBD2, was not cross checked with the DNA. TRBV21-1 is classified as a pseudogene. The CDR3 loop spans 14 amino acids. CDR3 sequence reads: CASSKGGGAETQYF. CDR3 DNA: TGTGCCAGCAGCAAAGGCGGGGGGGCAGAGACCCAGTACTTC.

The chain uses TRBV6-1 and TRBJ2-3, with TRBD2 matching 8 bases. Germline-derived CDR1 and CDR2 are MNHNS and SASEGT. The CDR3 has 15 amino acids. V lost 5 bases to trimming and J lost 3 bases; unmatched junction nucleotides: 7. The DNA of the CDR3 is TGTGCCAGCAGTTCGGCGGGAGGCGCGACAGATACGCAGTATTTT. It specifies CASSSAGGATDTQYF.

This clone was picked up one time. The CDR3 region is CASSPEPTTTYEQYF. CDR3 DNA sequence: TGTGCCAGCAGCCCTGAACCGACTACAACCTACGAGCAGTACTTC. The chain uses TRBV6-1 and TRBJ2-7; a possible D gene is TRBD2 (5 bases). Germline CDR1 MNHNS, CDR2 SASEGT. Trimming stripped 6 bases from V and 2 bases from J, with 17 bases between. The length of the CDR3 is 15 residues.

The chain combines TRBV10-2 with TRBJ1-2; 7 bases are a match to TRBD1. The junction had 4 bases not matched to a gene; V was cut back by 5 bases and J by 4 bases. CDR1 and CDR2 from the germline V gene are WSHSY and SAAADI. The CDR3 is made up of 13 amino acids. CDR3 loop: CASSSGTVYGYTF. The CDR3 DNA is TGCGCCAGCAGTTCCGGGACAGTCTATGGCTACACCTTC.

This clone has just a few counts. The chain employs TRBV9 and TRBJ1-1; TRBD1 is a possible D gene (6 bases). Germline CDR1 is SGDLS and CDR2 is YYNGEE. V was clipped by 4 bases and J by 0 bases, with 7 bases between them. The CDR3 length is 13 residues. DNA for the CDR3: TGTGCCAGCAGCCAGGGGATGAACACTGAAGCTTTCTTT. Translated: CASSQGMNTEAFF.

This chain uses TRBV2 with TRBJ2-7; 7 bases are a match to TRBD2. V was clipped by 1 base and J by 1 base; unmatched bases: 10. This CDR3 has 17 residues. CDR1 is SNHLY, CDR2 FYNNEI, per germline. CDR3 sequence reads: CASSEGGLAGASYEQYF. The CDR3 DNA sequence: TGTGCCAGCAGTGAAGGGGGACTGGCGGGAGCGTCCTACGAGCAGTACTTC. Using reference TRBV2 and TRBJ2-7 for the parts outside the CDR3, the full variable domain is EPEVTQTPSHQVTQMGQEVILRCVPISNHLYFYWYRQILGQKVEFLVSFYNNEISEKSEIFDDQFSVERPDGSNFTLKIRSTKLEDSAMYFCASSEGGLAGASYEQYFGPGTRLTVT.

The chain recombines TRBV29-1 with TRBJ2-7; 9 nucleotides match TRBD2. V was clipped by 3 bases and J by 6 bases; unmatched bases: 9. The CDR3 is made up of 14 amino acids. The germline V gene encodes CDR1 SQVTM and CDR2 ANQGSEA. This CDR3 is CSVEVLAGEVEQYF. CDR3 nucleotides: TGCAGCGTTGAGGTTTTAGCGGGAGAGGTCGAGCAGTACTTC.

The rearrangement uses TRBV5-1 and TRBJ2-3, with TRBD1 matching over 7 bases. The trim removed 2 bases at V and 0 bases at J, leaving 6 bases unmatched. Germline V gives CDR1 SGHRS, CDR2 YFSETQ. The length of the CDR3 is 16 residues. The CDR3 bases are TGCGCCAGCAGCTTAAGGGACAGATCTAGCACAGATACGCAGTATTTT. Amino acids: CASSLRDRSSTDTQYF.

This chain links TRBV9 with TRBJ1-1; D remains unclear. This CDR3 is built from 13 residues. Trimming cost V 3 bases and J 4 bases, with 10 bases left between them. From germline, CDR1 is SGDLS and CDR2 YYNGEE. CDR3 nucleotide sequence: TGTGCCAGCAGCGCGGGGATTGGCACTGAAGCTTTCTTT. Its protein is CASSAGIGTEAFF.